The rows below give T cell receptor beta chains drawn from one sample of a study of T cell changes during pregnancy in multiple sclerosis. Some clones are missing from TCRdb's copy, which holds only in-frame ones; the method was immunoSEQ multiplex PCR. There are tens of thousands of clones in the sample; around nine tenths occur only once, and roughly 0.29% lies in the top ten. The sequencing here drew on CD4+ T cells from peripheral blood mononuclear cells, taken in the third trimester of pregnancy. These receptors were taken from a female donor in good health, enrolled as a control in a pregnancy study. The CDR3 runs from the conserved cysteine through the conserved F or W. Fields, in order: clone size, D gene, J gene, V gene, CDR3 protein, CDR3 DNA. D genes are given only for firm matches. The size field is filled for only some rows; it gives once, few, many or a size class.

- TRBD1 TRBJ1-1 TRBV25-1 CASQRQGKNTEAFF TGTGCCAGTCAGCGACAGGGGAAAAACACTGAAGCTTTCTTT
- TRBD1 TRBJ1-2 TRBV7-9 CASSRDREGYTF TGTGCCAGCAGCCGGGACAGGGAAGGCTACACCTTC
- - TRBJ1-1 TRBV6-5 CASSYGGGNTEAFF TGTGCCAGCAGTTATGGGGGCGGTAACACTGAAGCTTTCTTT
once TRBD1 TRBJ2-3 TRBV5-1 CASSLADRGPDTQYF TGCGCCAGCAGCTTGGCGGACAGGGGGCCCGATACGCAGTATTTT
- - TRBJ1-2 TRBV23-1 CASRTYLVGGYTF TGCGCCAGCCGAACATACCTGGTTGGTGGCTACACCTTC
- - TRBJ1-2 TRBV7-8 CASSVTGKGGYTF TGTGCCAGCAGCGTCACAGGGAAAGGTGGCTACACCTTC
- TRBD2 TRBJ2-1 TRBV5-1 CASSPSGGPDNEQFF TGCGCCAGCAGCCCGTCGGGGGGGCCAGACAATGAGCAGTTCTTC
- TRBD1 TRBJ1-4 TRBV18 CASSPRGTDLNNEKLFF TGTGCCAGCTCACCCAGGGGGACAGACCTTAACAATGAAAAACTGTTTTTT
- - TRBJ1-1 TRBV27 CASSLSRNTEAFF TGTGCCAGCAGTTTATCGAGGAACACTGAAGCTTTCTTT
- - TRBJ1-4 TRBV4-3 CASSPNSAGASEKLFF TGCGCCAGCAGCCCCAACTCGGCGGGGGCGAGTGAAAAACTGTTTTTT
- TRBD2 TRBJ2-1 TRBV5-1 CASSLMTSGSYNEQFF TGCGCCAGCAGCTTGATGACTAGCGGATCCTACAATGAGCAGTTCTTC
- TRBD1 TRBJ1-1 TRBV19 CASSWGQGRTEAFF TGTGCCAGTAGTTGGGGACAGGGGAGGACTGAAGCTTTCTTT
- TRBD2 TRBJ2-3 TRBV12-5 CAQWSSGGADTQYF TGTGCCCAGTGGAGTAGCGGGGGGGCAGATACGCAGTATTTT
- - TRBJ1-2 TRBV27 CASSSSGPGGGYTF TGTGCCAGCAGTTCGTCAGGCCCAGGAGGGGGCTACACCTTC
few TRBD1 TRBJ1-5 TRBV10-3 CAIGTGDGQPQHF TGTGCCATCGGGACAGGGGACGGTCAGCCCCAGCATTTT
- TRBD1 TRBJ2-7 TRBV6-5 CASSYWTQGASYEQYF TGTGCCAGCAGTTACTGGACGCAGGGGGCCTCCTACGAGCAGTACTTC
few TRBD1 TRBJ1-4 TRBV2 CASRTGVGEKLFF TGTGCCAGCAGAACAGGGGTTGGTGAAAAACTGTTTTTT
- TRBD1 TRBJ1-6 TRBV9 CASSPGTGVNSYNSPLHF TGTGCCAGCAGCCCCGGGACAGGGGTGAACTCCTATAATTCACCCCTCCACTTT
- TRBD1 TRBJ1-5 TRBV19 CASCRDRNSNQPQHF TGTGCCAGTTGTCGGGACAGGAATAGCAATCAGCCCCAGCATTTT
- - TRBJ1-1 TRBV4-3 CASSQGAGRRNTEAFF TGCGCCAGCAGCCAAGGGGCGGGTCGGAGGAACACTGAAGCTTTCTTT
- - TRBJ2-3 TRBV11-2 CASSLQGSTDTQYF TGTGCCAGCAGCTTACAGGGTAGCACAGATACGCAGTATTTT
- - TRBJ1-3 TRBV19 CASGTGNSGNTIYF TGTGCCAGTGGAACAGGGAACTCTGGAAACACCATATATTTT
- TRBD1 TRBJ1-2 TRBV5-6 CASSRQTGGYGYTF TGTGCCAGCAGCCGGCAGACAGGGGGCTATGGCTACACCTTC
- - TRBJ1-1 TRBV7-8 CASSPGQQGSEAFF TGTGCCAGCAGCCCCGGGCAACAGGGATCTGAAGCTTTCTTT
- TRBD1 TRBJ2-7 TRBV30 CAWSSDRDNEQYF TGTGCCTGGAGCTCGGACAGGGACAACGAGCAGTACTTC
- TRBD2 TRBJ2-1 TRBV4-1 CASSQDRGVKKDEQFF TGCGCCAGCAGCCAAGATCGGGGGGTAAAAAAGGATGAGCAGTTCTTC
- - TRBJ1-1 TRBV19 CASKRDRSTEAFF TGTGCCAGTAAGAGGGATAGGAGCACTGAAGCTTTCTTT
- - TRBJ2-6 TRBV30 CAWSRGFKSGANVLTF TGTGCCTGGAGTAGGGGATTTAAGTCTGGGGCCAACGTCCTGACTTTC
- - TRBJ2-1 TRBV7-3 CASKRGGEYNEQFF TGTGCCAGCAAGCGAGGGGGGGAATACAATGAGCAGTTCTTC
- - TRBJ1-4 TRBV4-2 CASSVRGERNEKLFF TGTGCCAGCAGCGTCAGGGGAGAAAGAAATGAAAAACTGTTTTTT
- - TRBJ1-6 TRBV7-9 CASSPDTGHF TGTGCCAGCAGCCCCGATACAGGGCACTTT
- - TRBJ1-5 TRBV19 CASSISGVQPQHF TGTGCCAGTAGTATCTCAGGGGTCCAGCCCCAGCATTTT
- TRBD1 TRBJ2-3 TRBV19 CASSGRTGGGDTQYF TGTGCCAGTAGTGGGCGGACAGGGGGCGGTGATACGCAGTATTTT
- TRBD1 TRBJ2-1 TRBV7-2 CASSFRGQGPNEQFF TGTGCCAGCAGCTTCAGGGGACAGGGCCCCAATGAGCAGTTCTTC
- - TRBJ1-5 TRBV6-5 CASSPINQPQHF TGTGCCAGCAGTCCAATCAATCAGCCCCAGCATTTT
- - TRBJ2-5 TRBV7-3 CASSLVGGGEVTETQYF TGTGCCAGCAGCTTAGTGGGTGGCGGGGAGGTTACAGAGACCCAGTACTTC
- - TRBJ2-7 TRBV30 CAWSVLRYEQYF TGTGCCTGGAGTGTCCTGCGGTACGAGCAGTACTTC
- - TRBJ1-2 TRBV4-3 CASSQEVGGGYTF TGCGCCAGCAGCCAAGAGGTAGGGGGTGGCTACACCTTC
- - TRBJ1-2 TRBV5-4 CASSLDRNYGYTF TGTGCCAGCAGCTTAGACAGGAACTATGGCTACACCTTC
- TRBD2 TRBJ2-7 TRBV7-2 CASSSAFGGGAGSYEQYF TGTGCCAGCAGCTCCGCCTTTGGCGGGGGGGCCGGGTCCTACGAGCAGTACTTC
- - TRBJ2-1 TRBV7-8 CASSLDRGNEQFF TGTGCCAGCAGCTTAGATCGGGGCAATGAGCAGTTCTTC
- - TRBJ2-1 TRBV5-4 CASSSGVRVYNEQFF TGTGCCAGCAGCTCGGGTGTCAGGGTCTACAATGAGCAGTTCTTC
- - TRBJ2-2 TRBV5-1 CASSLQGTNTGELFF TGCGCCAGCAGCTTACAGGGAACGAACACCGGGGAGCTGTTTTTT
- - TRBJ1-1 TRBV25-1 CASIQGNTEAFF TGTGCCAGTATACAGGGAAACACTGAAGCTTTCTTT
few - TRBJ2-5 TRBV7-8 CAGAWGLGGETQYF TGTGCGGGTGCTTGGGGGCTGGGAGGGGAGACCCAGTACTTC
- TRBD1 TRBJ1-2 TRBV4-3 CASSLRQGRTLYGYTF TGCGCCAGCAGCCTCAGACAGGGGCGTACCCTCTATGGCTACACCTTC
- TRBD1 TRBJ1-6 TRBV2 CASGSQGMDSPLHF TGTGCCAGCGGGTCACAGGGGATGGATTCACCCCTCCACTTT
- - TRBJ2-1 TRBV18 CASSPAGNYNEQFF TGTGCCAGCTCACCGGCAGGGAATTACAATGAGCAGTTCTTC
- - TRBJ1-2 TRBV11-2 CASSFGGGMDGYTF TGTGCCAGCAGCTTTGGTGGGGGGATGGATGGCTACACCTTC
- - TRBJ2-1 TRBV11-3 CASSLGDLSYNEQFF TGTGCCAGCAGCTTAGGAGACTTGTCATACAATGAGCAGTTCTTC
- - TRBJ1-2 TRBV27 CASSAGARGNYGYTF TGTGCCAGCAGCGCAGGGGCGAGGGGTAACTATGGCTACACCTTC
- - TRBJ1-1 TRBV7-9 CASSRRAWGVMNTEAFF TGTGCCAGCAGCCGGAGGGCTTGGGGGGTCATGAACACTGAAGCTTTCTTT
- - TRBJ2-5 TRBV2 CASSEEETQYF TGTGCCAGCAGTGAGGAGGAGACCCAGTACTTC
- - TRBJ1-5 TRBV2 CASRNRQSSNQPQHF TGTGCCAGCAGAAATAGACAGAGTAGCAATCAGCCCCAGCATTTT
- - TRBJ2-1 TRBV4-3 CASSPSYNEQFF TGCGCCAGCAGCCCGTCCTACAATGAGCAGTTCTTC
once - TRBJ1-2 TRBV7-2 CASSYQQGYGYTF TGTGCCAGCAGCTACCAACAGGGTTATGGCTACACCTTC
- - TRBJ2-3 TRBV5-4 CASSLALASTDTQYF TGTGCCAGCAGCTTGGCCCTAGCTAGCACAGATACGCAGTATTTT
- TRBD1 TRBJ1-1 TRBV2 CASHRDRGVVGNTEAFF TGTGCCAGTCACCGGGACAGGGGTGTTGTAGGGAACACTGAAGCTTTCTTT
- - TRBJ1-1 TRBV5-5 CASSQLLNTEAFF TGTGCCAGCAGCCAACTCCTGAACACTGAAGCTTTCTTT
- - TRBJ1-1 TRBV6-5 CASSYGLGNTEAFF TGTGCCAGCAGTTACGGCCTAGGGAACACTGAAGCTTTCTTT